The present entry profiles one T cell receptor (beta chain) with its context. Its antigen remains unknown. The data stem from a study of response to subunit inactivated influenza vaccine. Germline loops: CDR1 MNHEY, CDR2 SVGEGT. This CDR3 is built from 16 residues. V was clipped by 2 bases and J by 2 bases, with 15 bases between them. TCRdb recomputed calls from the RT-PCR reads with MiXCR, one row per CDR3 protein. The sample holds some 500,000 distinct CDR3 sequences, about 25% seen once. Notes on the study in general: Authors suggested each seasonal flu vaccination may recruit only limited numbers of new T cells.

The V gene is TRBV6-2 or TRBV6-3, the J gene TRBJ2-5; D might be TRBD1 (6 bases). The starting material was CD4+ T cells sorted from PBMCs, obtained approximately 5 days after vaccination. The clonotype comes from a man aged 45 to 65 who received an inactivated influenza vaccine. CDR3: CASSYVRGTPQETQYF. In DNA, the CDR3 is TGTGCCAGCAGTTACGTAAGGGGGACCCCACAAGAGACCCAGTACTTC.